What follows describes a single T cell receptor (beta chain). Sequencing used immunoSEQ multiplex PCR; TCRdb keeps in-frame clones, though not all of them. Of 15,000 to 20,000 clones detected, around 81% appear once; the ten largest clones hold over 11%. These data are taken from a study of blood T cell repertoires in COVID-19. The CDR3 has 14 amino acids. From germline, CDR1 is SQVTM and CDR2 ANQGSEA. Trimming removed 7 bases from V and 7 bases from J; junction bases left unmatched: 8. The V call is TRBV29-1, the J call TRBJ1-6, with 9 bases matching TRBD1. Sequenced material: peripheral blood. The source is a middle-aged man with active or convalescent COVID-19. DNA for the CDR3: TGCAGCGCTTCCACCGGGACAGGGAATTCACCCCTCCACTTT. Translated: CSASTGTGNSPLHF.